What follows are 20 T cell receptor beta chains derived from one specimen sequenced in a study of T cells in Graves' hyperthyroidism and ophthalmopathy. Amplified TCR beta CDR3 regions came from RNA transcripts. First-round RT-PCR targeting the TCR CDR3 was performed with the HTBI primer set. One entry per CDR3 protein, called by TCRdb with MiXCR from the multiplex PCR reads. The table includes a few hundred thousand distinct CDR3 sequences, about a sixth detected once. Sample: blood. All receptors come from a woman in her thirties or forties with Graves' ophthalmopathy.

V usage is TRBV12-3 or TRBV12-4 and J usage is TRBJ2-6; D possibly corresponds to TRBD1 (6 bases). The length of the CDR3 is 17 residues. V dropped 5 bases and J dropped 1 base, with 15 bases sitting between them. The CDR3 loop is CASSARGISSGANVLTF. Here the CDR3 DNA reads TGTGCCAGCAGTGCCAGGGGCATCTCTTCTGGGGCCAACGTCCTGACTTTC.

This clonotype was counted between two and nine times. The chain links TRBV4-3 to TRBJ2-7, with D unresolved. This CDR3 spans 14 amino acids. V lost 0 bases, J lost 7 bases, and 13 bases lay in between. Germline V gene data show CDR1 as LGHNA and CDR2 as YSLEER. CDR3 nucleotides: TGCGCCAGCAGCCAAGAGTTACAAGCCGGGGAGCAGTACTTC. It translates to CASSQELQAGEQYF.

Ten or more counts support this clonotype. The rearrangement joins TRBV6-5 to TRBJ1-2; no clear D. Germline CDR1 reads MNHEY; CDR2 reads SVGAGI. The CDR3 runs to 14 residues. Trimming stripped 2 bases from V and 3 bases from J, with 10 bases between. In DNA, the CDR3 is TGTGCCAGCAGTTACGGAGGGCGAGACTATGGCTACACCTTC. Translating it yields CASSYGGRDYGYTF.

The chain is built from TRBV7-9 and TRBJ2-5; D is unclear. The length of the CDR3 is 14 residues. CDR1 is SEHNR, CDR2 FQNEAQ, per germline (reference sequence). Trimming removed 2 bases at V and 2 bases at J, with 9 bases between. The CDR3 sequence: CASSLYLGQETQYF. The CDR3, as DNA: TGTGCCAGCAGCTTATACTTGGGACAAGAGACCCAGTACTTC. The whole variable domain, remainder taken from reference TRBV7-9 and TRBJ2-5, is DTGVSQNPRHKITKRGQNVTFRCDPISEHNRLYWYRQTLGQGPEFLTYFQNEAQLEKSRLLSDRFSAERPKGSFSTLEIQRTEQGDSAMYLCASSLYLGQETQYFGPGTRLLVL.

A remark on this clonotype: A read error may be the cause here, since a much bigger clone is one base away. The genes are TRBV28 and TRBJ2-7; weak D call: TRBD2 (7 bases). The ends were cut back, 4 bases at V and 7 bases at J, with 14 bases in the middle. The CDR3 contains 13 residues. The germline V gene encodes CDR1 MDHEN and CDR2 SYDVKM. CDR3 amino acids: CASSYRGAGEQYF. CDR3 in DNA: TGTGCCAGCAGTTACCGGGGGGCTGGTGAGCAGTACTTC.

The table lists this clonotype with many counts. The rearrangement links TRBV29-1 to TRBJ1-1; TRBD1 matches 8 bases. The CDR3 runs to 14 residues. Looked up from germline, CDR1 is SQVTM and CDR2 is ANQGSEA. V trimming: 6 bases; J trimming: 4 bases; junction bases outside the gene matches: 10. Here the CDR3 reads CSVYDETGVTEAFF. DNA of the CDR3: TGCAGCGTCTACGATGAGACAGGGGTCACTGAAGCTTTCTTT.

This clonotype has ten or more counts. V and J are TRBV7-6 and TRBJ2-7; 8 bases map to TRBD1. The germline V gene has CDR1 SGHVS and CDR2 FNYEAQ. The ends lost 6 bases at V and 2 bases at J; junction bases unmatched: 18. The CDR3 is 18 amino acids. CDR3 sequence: CASRFHLPPGQVPYEQYF. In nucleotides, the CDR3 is TGTGCCAGCAGGTTCCACCTCCCACCGGGACAGGTTCCCTACGAGCAGTACTTC.

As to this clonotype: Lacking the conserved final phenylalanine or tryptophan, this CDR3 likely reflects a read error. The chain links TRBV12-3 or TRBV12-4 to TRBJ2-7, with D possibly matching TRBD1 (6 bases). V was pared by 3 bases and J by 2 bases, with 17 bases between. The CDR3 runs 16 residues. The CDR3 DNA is TGTGCCAGCAGTTTTGTGGGTTCGGGACACACCTACGAGCAGTACCTC. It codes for CASSFVGSGHTYEQYL.

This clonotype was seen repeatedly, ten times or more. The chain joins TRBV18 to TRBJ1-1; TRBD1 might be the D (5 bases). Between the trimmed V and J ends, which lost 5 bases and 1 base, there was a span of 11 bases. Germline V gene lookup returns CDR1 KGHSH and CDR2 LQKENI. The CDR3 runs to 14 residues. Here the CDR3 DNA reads TGTGCCAGCTCAAAGGGACTGCAGAACACTGAAGCTTTCTTT. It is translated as CASSKGLQNTEAFF.

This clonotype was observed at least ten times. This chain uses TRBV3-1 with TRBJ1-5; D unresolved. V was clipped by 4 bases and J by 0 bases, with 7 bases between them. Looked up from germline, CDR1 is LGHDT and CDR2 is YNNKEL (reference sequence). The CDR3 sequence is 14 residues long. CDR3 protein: CASSPDSSNQPQHF. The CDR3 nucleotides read TGTGCCAGCAGCCCCGACTCTAGCAATCAGCCCCAGCATTTT.

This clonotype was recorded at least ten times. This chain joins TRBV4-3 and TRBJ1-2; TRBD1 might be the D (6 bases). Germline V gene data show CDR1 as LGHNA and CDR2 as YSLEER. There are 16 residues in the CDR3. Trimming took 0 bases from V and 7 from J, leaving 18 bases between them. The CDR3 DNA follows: TGCGCCAGCAGCCAAGAGCCAGGTTGGGGGCGCGGTGGCTACACCTTC. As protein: CASSQEPGWGRGGYTF.

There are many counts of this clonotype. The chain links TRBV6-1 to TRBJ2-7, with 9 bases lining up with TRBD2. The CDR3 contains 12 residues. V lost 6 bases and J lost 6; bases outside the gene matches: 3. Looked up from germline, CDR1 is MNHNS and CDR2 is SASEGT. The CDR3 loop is CASRGAGGEQYF. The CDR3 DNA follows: TGTGCCAGCAGGGGAGCGGGAGGCGAGCAGTACTTC.

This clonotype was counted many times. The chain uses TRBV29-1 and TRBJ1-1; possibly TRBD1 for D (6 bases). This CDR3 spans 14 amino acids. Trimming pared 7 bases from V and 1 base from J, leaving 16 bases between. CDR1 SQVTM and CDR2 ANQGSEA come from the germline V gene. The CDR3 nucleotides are TGCAGCGCCCGGAGGGGGGTAAAGAACACTGAAGCTTTCTTT. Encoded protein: CSARRGVKNTEAFF.

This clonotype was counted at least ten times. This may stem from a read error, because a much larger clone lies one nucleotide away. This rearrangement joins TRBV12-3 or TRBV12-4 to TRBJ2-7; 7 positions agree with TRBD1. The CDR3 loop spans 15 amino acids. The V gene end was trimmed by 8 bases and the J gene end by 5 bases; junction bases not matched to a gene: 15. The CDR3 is CASGPRTGSKDEQYF. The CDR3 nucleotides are TGTGCCAGCGGACCCCGGACAGGTAGTAAGGACGAGCAGTACTTC.

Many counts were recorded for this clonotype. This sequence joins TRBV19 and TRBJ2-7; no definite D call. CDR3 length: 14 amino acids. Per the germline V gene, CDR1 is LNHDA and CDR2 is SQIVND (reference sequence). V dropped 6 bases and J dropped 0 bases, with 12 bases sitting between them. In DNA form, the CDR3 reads TGTGCCAGTAGCACCGGACCTTCCTCCTACGAGCAGTACTTC. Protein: CASSTGPSSYEQYF.

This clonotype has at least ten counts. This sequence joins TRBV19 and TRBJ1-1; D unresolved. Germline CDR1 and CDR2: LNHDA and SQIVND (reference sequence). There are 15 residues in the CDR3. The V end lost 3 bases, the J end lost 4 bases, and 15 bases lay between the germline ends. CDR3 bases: TGTGCCAGTAGTATGGGTGAAATAGGAAGCACTGAAGCTTTCTTT. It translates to CASSMGEIGSTEAFF. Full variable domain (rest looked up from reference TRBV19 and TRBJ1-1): DGGITQSPKYLFRKEGQNVTLSCEQNLNHDAMYWYRQDPGQGLRLIYYSQIVNDFQKGDIAEGYSVSREKKESFPLTVTSAQKNPTAFYLCASSMGEIGSTEAFFGQGTRLTVV.

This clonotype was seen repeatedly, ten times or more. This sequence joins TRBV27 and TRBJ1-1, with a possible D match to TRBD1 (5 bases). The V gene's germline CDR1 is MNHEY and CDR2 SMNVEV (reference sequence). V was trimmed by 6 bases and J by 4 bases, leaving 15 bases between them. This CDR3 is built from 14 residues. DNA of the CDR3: TGTGCCAGCAGATTGGGGGGAGTGAGCACTGAAGCTTTCTTT. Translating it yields CASRLGGVSTEAFF.

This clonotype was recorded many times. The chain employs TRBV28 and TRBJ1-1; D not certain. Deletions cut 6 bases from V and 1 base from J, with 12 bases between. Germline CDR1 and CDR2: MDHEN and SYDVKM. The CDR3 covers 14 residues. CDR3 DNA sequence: TGTGCCAGCAGCTCCGCTCGGAAGAACACTGAAGCTTTCTTT. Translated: CASSSARKNTEAFF.

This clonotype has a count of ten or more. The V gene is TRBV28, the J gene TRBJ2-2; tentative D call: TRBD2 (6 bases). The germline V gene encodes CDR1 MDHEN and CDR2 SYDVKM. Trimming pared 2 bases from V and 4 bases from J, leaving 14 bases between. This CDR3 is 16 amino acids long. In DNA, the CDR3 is TGTGCCAGCAGTTTAAGGAGGGGAGAGGGCACCGGGGAGCTGTTTTTT. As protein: CASSLRRGEGTGELFF.

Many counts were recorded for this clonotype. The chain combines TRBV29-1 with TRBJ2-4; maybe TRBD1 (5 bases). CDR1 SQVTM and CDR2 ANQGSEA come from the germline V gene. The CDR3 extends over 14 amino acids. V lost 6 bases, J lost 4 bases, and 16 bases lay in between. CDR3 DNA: TGCAGCGTAAAGGGTACGAAGGGGAAAAACATTCAGTACTTC. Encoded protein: CSVKGTKGKNIQYF.